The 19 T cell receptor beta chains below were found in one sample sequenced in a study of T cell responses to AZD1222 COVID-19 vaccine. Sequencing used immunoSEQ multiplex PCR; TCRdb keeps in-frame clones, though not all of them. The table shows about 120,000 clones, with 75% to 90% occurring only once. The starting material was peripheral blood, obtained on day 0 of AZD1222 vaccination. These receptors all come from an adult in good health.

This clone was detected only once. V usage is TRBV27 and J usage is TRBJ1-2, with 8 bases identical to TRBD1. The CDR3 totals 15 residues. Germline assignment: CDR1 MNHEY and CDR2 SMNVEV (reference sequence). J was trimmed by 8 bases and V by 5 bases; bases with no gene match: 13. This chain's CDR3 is CASSPGQGELWGYTF. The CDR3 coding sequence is TGTGCCAGCAGTCCCGGACAGGGTGAACTATGGGGCTACACCTTC.

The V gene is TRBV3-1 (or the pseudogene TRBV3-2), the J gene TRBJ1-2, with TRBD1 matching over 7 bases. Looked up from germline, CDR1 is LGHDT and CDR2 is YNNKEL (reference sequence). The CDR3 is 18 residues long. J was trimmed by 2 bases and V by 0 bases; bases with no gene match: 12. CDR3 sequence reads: CASSQDPGRGTFNYGYTF. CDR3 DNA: TGTGCCAGCAGCCAAGATCCGGGCAGGGGGACCTTCAACTATGGCTACACCTTC.

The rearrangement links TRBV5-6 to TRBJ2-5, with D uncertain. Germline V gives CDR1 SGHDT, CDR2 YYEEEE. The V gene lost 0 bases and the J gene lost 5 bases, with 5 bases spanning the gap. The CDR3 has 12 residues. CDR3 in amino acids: CASSLGSETQYF. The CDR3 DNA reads TGTGCCAGCAGCTTGGGCTCGGAGACCCAGTACTTC.

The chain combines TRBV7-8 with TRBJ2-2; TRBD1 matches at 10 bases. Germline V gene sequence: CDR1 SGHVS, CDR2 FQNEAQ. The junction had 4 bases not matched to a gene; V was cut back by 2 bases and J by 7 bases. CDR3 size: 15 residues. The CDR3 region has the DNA TGTGCCAGCAGCTTACCGGACAGGGGGGGCGGGGAGCTGTTTTTT. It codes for CASSLPDRGGGELFF.

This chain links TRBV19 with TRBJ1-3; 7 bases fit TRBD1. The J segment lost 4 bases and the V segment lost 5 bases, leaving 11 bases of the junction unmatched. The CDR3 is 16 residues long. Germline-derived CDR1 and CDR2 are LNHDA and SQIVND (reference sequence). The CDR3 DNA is TGTGCCAGTAGTCGAAACTCCGGGACAGACGGAAACACCATATATTTT. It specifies CASSRNSGTDGNTIYF.

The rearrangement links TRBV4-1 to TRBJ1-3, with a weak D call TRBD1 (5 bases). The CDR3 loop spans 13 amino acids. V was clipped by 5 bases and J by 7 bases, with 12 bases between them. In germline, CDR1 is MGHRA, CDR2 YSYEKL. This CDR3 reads CASSDSPRNTIYF. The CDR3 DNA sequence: TGCGCCAGCAGCGACAGCCCCCGGAACACCATATATTTT.

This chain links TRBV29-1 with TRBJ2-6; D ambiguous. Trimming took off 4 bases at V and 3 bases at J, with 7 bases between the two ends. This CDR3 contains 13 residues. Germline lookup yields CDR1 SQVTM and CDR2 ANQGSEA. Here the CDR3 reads CSVVVGGANVLTF. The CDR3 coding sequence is TGCAGCGTTGTTGTTGGTGGGGCCAACGTCCTGACTTTC. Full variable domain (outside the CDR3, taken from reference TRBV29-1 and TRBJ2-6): SAVISQKPSRDICQRGTSLTIQCQVDSQVTMMFWYRQQPGQSLTLIATANQGSEATYESGFVIDKFPISRPNLTFSTLTVSNMSPEDSSIYLCSVVVGGANVLTFGAGSRLTVL.

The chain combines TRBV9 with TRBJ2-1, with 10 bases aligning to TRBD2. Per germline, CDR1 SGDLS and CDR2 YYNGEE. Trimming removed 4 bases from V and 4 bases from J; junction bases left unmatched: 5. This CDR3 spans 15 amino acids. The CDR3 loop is CASSLTSGVYNEQFF. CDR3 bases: TGTGCCAGCAGCCTAACTAGCGGGGTTTACAATGAGCAGTTCTTC.

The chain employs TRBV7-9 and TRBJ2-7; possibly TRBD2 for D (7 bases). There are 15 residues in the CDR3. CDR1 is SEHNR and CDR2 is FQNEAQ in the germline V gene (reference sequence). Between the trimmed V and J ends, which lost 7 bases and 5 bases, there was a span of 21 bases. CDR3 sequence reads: CASTQRGGASNEQYF. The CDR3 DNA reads TGTGCCAGCACCCAAAGAGGGGGGGCGTCTAACGAGCAGTACTTC.

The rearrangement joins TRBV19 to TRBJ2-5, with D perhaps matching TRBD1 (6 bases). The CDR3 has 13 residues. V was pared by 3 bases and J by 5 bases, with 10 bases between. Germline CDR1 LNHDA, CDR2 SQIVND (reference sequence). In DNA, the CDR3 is TGTGCCAGTAGTATCAGGGGACGCGAGACCCAGTACTTC. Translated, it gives CASSIRGRETQYF.

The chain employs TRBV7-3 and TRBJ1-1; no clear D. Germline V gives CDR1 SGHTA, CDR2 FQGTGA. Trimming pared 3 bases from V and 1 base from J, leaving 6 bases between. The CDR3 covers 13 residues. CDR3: CASSFERNTEAFF. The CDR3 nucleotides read TGTGCCAGCAGCTTTGAGAGGAACACTGAAGCTTTCTTT.

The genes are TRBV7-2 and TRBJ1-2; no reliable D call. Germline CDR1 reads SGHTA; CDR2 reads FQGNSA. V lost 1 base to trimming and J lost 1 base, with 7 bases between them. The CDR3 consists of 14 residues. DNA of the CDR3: TGTGCCAGCAGCTTAGGACAAAATAACTATGGCTACACCTTC. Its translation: CASSLGQNNYGYTF.

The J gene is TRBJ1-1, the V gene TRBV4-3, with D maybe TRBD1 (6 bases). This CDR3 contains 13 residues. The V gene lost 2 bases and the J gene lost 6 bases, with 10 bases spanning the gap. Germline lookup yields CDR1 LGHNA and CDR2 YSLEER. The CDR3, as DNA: TGCGCCAGCAGCCAACCAGGGGTAGCTGAAGCTTTCTTT. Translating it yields CASSQPGVAEAFF.

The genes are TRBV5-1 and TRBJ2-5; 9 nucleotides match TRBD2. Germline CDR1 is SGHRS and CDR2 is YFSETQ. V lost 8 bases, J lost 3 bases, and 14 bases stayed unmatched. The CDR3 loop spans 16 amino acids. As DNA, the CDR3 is TGCGCCAGTACCGGGGCCCCGGGACTAGCAGAAGAGACCCAGTACTTC. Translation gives CASTGAPGLAEETQYF.

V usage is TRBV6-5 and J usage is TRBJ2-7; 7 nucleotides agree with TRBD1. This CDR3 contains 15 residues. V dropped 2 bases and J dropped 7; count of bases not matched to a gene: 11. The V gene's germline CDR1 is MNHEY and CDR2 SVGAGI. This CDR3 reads CASSYQPGTVREQYF. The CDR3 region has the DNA TGTGCCAGCAGTTACCAACCAGGGACAGTTCGGGAGCAGTACTTC.

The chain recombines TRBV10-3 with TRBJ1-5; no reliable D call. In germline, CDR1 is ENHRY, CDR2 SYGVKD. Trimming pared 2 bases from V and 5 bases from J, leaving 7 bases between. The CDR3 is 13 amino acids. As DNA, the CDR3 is TGTGCCATCAGTGAGGGCAGCTATCAGCCCCAGCATTTT. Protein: CAISEGSYQPQHF.

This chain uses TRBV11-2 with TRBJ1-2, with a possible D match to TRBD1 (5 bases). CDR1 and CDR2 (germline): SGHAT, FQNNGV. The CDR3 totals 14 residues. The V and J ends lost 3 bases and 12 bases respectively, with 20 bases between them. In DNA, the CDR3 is TGTGCCAGCAGCTTTACCGGGACTGCCCTATTGGACACCTTC. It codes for CASSFTGTALLDTF.

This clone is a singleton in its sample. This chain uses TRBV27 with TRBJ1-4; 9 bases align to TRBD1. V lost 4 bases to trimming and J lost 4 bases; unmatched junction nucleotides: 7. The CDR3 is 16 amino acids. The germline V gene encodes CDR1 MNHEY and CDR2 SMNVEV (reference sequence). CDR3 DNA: TGTGCCAGCAGTTCTGAAACAGGGGGCTTTAATGAAAAACTGTTTTTT. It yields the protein CASSSETGGFNEKLFF.

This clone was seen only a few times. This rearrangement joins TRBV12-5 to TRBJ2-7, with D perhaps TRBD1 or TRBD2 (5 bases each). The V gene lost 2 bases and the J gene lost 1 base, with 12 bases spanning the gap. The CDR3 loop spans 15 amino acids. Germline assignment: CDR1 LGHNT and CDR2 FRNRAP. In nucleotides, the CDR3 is TGTGCTAGTGGTTTGCGGGACGGGGTTTCCTACGAGCAGTACTTC. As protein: CASGLRDGVSYEQYF.